This TCR beta chain was documented in a study of T cells after yellow fever vaccination. Via MiXCR, TCRdb re-called the 5' RACE reads, giving one row per CDR3 protein. The data hold fewer than 150,000 distinct CDR3 sequences, with roughly 8.2% observed a single time. General study results and limits: Peaking on day 5 versus 15, the secondary response was faster but weaker. Reappearing after the booster were most of the clones from primary vaccination (about 96% CD4, 85% to 90% CD8).

V gave up 2 bases and J gave up 8 bases, with 12 bases separating them. CDR3 length: 14 amino acids. This clonotype was seen repeatedly, ten times or more. Antigen specificity is unknown. The chain uses TRBV12-3 or TRBV12-4 and TRBJ1-4; tentative D call: TRBD1 (6 bases). Sample: CD4+ T cells sorted from PBMCs, taken 5 days after the yellow fever booster vaccination. The receptor was isolated from a man aged 25 to 40 who received the YFV17D yellow fever vaccine. DNA of the CDR3: TGTGCCAGCAGTTTACAGGGGTCAAAGGAAAAACTGTTTTTT. Its protein is CASSLQGSKEKLFF.